The clone carrying this T cell receptor beta chain has only a few counts. A much larger clone differs from this one at a single base, so this may be a read error. The record originates from a study of beta chain features in type 1 diabetes. Expressed TCRB transcripts got sequenced, as all isolated RNA was reverse transcribed. Generated by immunoSEQ multiplex PCR, the TCRdb table keeps only in-frame clones and is missing some. The data contain 150,000 to 190,000 clones, around 10% of them seen just once; the ten biggest clones take up about 2.1%. Input material: central memory CD4+ T cells from blood. This receptor was taken from a young man in good health.

For the CDR3, the DNA is TGTGCCAGCAGGACCACAGGGGTCGCGCAGTACTTC. Its protein product is CASRTTGVAQYF. V and J are TRBV28 and TRBJ2-7; 7 bases are shared with TRBD1. The CDR3 consists of 12 residues. V shed 6 bases, J shed 9 bases, and the junction held 8 bases outside the gene matches. CDR1 MDHEN and CDR2 SYDVKM come from the germline V gene. The full variable domain, with the rest looked up from reference TRBV28 and TRBJ2-7, is DVKVTQSSRYLVKRTGEKVFLECVQDMDHENMFWYRQDPGLGLRLIYFSYDVKMKEKGDIPEGYSVSREKKERFSLILESASTNQTSMYLCASRTTGVAQYFGPGTRLTVT.